This entry features one TCR beta chain sequence. In its sample, this clone was seen a few times. Its antigen remains undetermined. Base qualities are not recorded, but no much larger clone differs from it by a single base. The sample originates from a study of beta chain features in type 1 diabetes (dated by TCRdb to between 2017 and 2018). About the investigation overall: Mean age, gender distribution, total cell number and subset yield were not different between patients and healthy donors. A total of 85 million to 140 million sorted cells were examined across all samples, and the number of cells per subset was strongly correlated with RNA yield. In the study, recently diagnosed type 1 diabetes patients and matched healthy donors were compared on the TCRB repertoires of their sorted circulating CD4+ T cell subsets. Whereas all 30 or so donors provided naive and central memory subsets, regulatory and stem cell-like memory subsets were isolated from just 8 patients and about 8 healthy donors. What the research found in general, with its limitations: Because cDNA was sequenced instead of genomic DNA, activated cells with high expression could be over-represented, although the groups did not differ in activation or CD3 levels. A moderate but significant shortening of TCRB CDR3 length was observed in type 1 diabetes patients in all four CD4+ subsets. The naive, central memory and regulatory TCRB repertoires appeared to resemble one another more closely among patients than among healthy donors. Shorter templates might be favored by PCR, yet because patient and control samples were amplified and corrected together, any such skew would affect both groups equally. Fewer insertions and more nucleotide deletions at VDJ recombination sites were observed in patients with type 1 diabetes, implying thymic rearrangement abnormalities. Only small numbers of individuals were included in the HLA sub-analyses, which left unresolved whether HLA type had any influence on TCRB rearrangement.

The entire isolated RNA was reverse transcribed using the High Capacity cDNA Reverse Transcription Kit, and thus expressed TCRB transcripts were sequenced. Deep immunoSEQ sequencing was applied to naive, central memory and regulatory T cell samples, giving an average of roughly 3.6 million total reads per sample. After sorted cells were lysed in RLT buffer, RNA was extracted with DNase-treated RNeasy Micro or Mini kits, with the choice depending on cell number. Each cell subset was processed on its own to prevent cross-contamination, while patient and healthy donor samples were processed together. Using the immunoSEQ multiplex PCR, TCRB sequences were amplified from cDNA into 87-bp fragments spanning the CDR3 region. Amplicons were sequenced on the Illumina HiSeq platform. The authors' pipeline ran thus. Synthetic template baselines were used to correct PCR bias computationally, reads within Hamming distance 2 were collapsed together, and singletons that could not be merged were discarded. By aligning reads against IMGT, V, D and J genes, CDR3 length, and insertions or deletions at six rearrangement sites were assigned. Within each subset, clonotype counts were normalized to sorted cell number, and only after that were true diversity and Gini coefficients computed with the tcR R package. The overlap coefficient, calculated on TCRB nucleotide sequences, was used to measure repertoire sharing. As a proxy for the pre-selection repertoire, out-of-frame TCRB sequences from naive cells were analyzed. Entries here come from immuneACCESS through TCRdb and include only in-frame sequences with V and J called. Some clones fail to appear in such tables; in the studies checked, an unresolved V gene covers under half of the shortfall, and the cause of the remainder is unknown. The V and J calls and clone size were taken over from that table, and D and trimming were inferred from the DNA. The sample contains hundreds of thousands of clones, approximately 16% of them found a single time. Jointly, the top ten make up less than 0.02% of the sample.

The CDR3, cysteine through phenylalanine, is 15 amino acids long. Here the CDR3 DNA is all that survives: 45 bases in frame from base 1. Between the V and J ends, shortened by 5 bases and 0 bases respectively, the junction contains 14 bases. CDR1 and CDR2 are read off the germline V gene as MDHEN and SYDVKM. A single peripheral blood draw of around 100 mL on average was collected from each donor into heparinised tubes. A BD FACSAria II and a panel including CD45RO, CCR7, CD25, CD127, CD95 and CD27 were used to sort naive, central memory, regulatory and stem cell-like memory CD4+ T cells. Every sorted population had a purity above 95%. PBMCs were separated immediately by Lymphoprep density gradient centrifugation and were stained directly, without being cultured. To minimize batch effects, samples were stained and sorted in pairs, one healthy donor with one patient per experiment.

Sequences were obtained from naive CD4+ T cells from blood. According to the study, the label for this sample's cell subset or site signals: true naive CD4+ T cells. The V and J genes are TRBV28 and TRBJ2-7; TRBD2 is a possible D gene, resting on 7 matching bases. This receptor was identified in a man between 18 and 29 years old with type 1 diabetes. The CDR3 reads as follows: CASSLGGGSSYEQYF. At the DNA level, the sequence is TGTGCCAGCAGTCTAGGGGGAGGGAGCTCCTACGAGCAGTACTTC.